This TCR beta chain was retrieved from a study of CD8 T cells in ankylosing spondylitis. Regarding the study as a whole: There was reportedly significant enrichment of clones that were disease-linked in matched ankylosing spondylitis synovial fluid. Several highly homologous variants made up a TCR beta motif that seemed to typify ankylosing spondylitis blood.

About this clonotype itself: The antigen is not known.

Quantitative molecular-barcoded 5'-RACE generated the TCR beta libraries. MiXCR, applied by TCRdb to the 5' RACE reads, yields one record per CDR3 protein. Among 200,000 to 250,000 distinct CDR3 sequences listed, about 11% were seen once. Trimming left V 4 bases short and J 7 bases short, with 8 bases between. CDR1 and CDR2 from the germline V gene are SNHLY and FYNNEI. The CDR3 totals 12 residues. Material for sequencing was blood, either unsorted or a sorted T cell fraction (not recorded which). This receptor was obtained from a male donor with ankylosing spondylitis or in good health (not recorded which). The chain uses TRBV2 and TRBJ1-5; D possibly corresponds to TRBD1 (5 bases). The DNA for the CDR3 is TGTGCCAGCAGTGGGGACGGGCAGCCCCAGCATTTT. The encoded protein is CASSGDGQPQHF.